These T cell receptor beta chains were read from a single sample in a study of blood T cells in healthy people across ages. TCRdb recomputed calls from the 5' RACE reads with MiXCR, one row per CDR3 protein. The sample holds around 670,000 distinct CDR3 sequences; about 28% are singletons and the top ten take approximately 15%. The sequenced sample was blood. These receptors all come from a woman older than 75 in good health. Both conserved end residues are part of each CDR3. Each record gives: V gene, J gene, CDR3 protein.

>TRBV24-1|.
CATSDPGLAGETQYF
>TRBV27|TRBJ2-5
CASSPIFTGETQYF
>TRBV20-1|TRBJ1-1
CSATWNNEAFF
>TRBV12-3/TRBV12-4|TRBJ2-5
CASSLGAGGSETQYF
>TRBV2|TRBJ2-1
CASSKGPGAGVNEQFF
>TRBV5-1|TRBJ2-7
CASSLVEKGEQYF
>TRBV4-1|TRBJ2-1
CASSQSPSGTYNEQFF
>TRBV6-5|TRBJ2-3
CASKDRIDTDTQYF
>TRBV25-1|TRBJ1-2
CASSEFGQTYGYTF
>TRBV30|TRBJ1-2
CAWSVQGDYGYTF
>TRBV4-3|TRBJ2-4
CASSQDPRLAKNIQYF
>TRBV6-5|TRBJ2-3
CASSFQTGQEYF
>TRBV6-5|TRBJ1-1
CASRTPGQGAEAFF
>TRBV18|TRBJ1-2
CASSPSTATTYGYTF
>TRBV28|TRBJ1-5
CASFNNPGPQGNQPQHF
>TRBV7-2|.
CASSWTGSLETQYF
>TRBV4-1|TRBJ2-2
CASTFRALGMTGELFF
>TRBV6-2/TRBV6-3|TRBJ2-2
CASSPGTAANTGELFF
>TRBV12-3/TRBV12-4|TRBJ2-5
CASSFGTGAKETQYF
>TRBV5-1|TRBJ2-5
CASSLAVAGSGQETQYF
>TRBV20-1|TRBJ2-3
CSAIGGGGLGTDTQYF
>TRBV5-1|TRBJ2-5
CASSRGGQEETQYF
>TRBV28|TRBJ2-7
CASSPGGNPNSYEQYF
>TRBV12-3/TRBV12-4|TRBJ1-1
CASSLGSNTEAFF
>TRBV19|TRBJ2-3
CASSRGSDTQYF
>TRBV3-1|TRBJ1-1
CASSQGFRTGGGKNTEAFF
>TRBV6-5|TRBJ1-2
CASTPGGILRHGYTF
>TRBV10-3|TRBJ2-5
CAISEDTWETQYF
>TRBV28|TRBJ1-2
CASSLEGSHGYTF
>TRBV5-1|TRBJ1-2
CASGLGQALIGYTF
>TRBV20-1|TRBJ2-3
CSAVGLPSTDTQYF
>TRBV5-5|TRBJ1-1
CASSPQSYMNTEAFF
>TRBV20-1|.
CSARPWGGRAGENIQYF
>TRBV7-3|TRBJ2-1
CASTPNPSGSNEQFF
>TRBV29-1|.
CSVDPPETQYF
>TRBV9|TRBJ2-3
CASSPLSPQGAGTQYF
>TRBV6-1|TRBJ2-7
CASSTGTFRYEQYF
>TRBV6-6|TRBJ1-2
CASSYSKGYTF
>TRBV12-3/TRBV12-4|TRBJ1-2
CASTLEDYGYTF
>TRBV27|TRBJ1-5
CASRDPDQPQHF
>TRBV2|TRBJ2-7
CASSSPDEQYF
>TRBV7-9|TRBJ2-3
CASSISGGNGDTQYF